The 8 T cell receptor beta chains presented below share a single source sample, sequenced in a study of blood T cell repertoires in COVID-19. The data were produced by immunoSEQ multiplex PCR, yet TCRdb's version contains in-frame clones alone and is incomplete. The table lists approximately 51,000 clones, about 90% of them singletons. The sequencing sample was made of peripheral blood. These receptors all stem from a man between 65 and 80 years old with active COVID-19.

The genes are TRBV5-1 and TRBJ2-3; TRBD1 is a possible D gene (6 bases). Germline V gives CDR1 SGHRS, CDR2 YFSETQ. The V end was cut by 3 bases, the J end by 2 bases, with 16 bases between. This CDR3 is built from 16 residues. CDR3 in amino acids: CASSSLGQTHTDTQYF. The DNA of the CDR3 is TGCGCCAGCAGCTCGTTAGGACAGACGCACACAGATACGCAGTATTTT.

The chain has TRBV6-5 and TRBJ2-7, with TRBD1 matching 7 bases. This CDR3 is built from 13 residues. With 6 bases clipped from V and 3 bases from J, the junction kept 5 bases outside the gene matches. Germline loops: CDR1 MNHEY, CDR2 SVGAGI. CDR3 sequence: CASSRQGVYEQYF. DNA for the CDR3: TGTGCCAGCAGCCGACAGGGAGTCTACGAGCAGTACTTC.

In this sample, this clone turned up once. The chain uses TRBV14 and TRBJ1-1; D is ambiguous. V was pared by 6 bases and J by 5 bases, with 16 bases between. CDR1 is SGHDN and CDR2 is FVKESK in the germline V gene. The CDR3 is 14 amino acids. This CDR3 is CASSREYRGTEAFF. Here the CDR3 DNA reads TGTGCCAGCAGTCGTGAATATCGAGGAACTGAAGCTTTCTTT.

The chain uses TRBV20-1 and TRBJ2-3; D unclear. V lost 3 bases and J 4 bases, leaving 17 bases between the germline ends. Germline V gene lookup returns CDR1 DFQATT and CDR2 SNEGSKA (reference sequence). CDR3 length: 15 residues. For the CDR3, the DNA is TGCAGTGCTAGTAGTAGGCGGATTGATTCAGATACGCAGTATTTT. It encodes CSASSRRIDSDTQYF.

The gene calls are TRBV5-4 and TRBJ2-1; the D gene is possibly TRBD2 (5 bases). The V end was cut by 2 bases, the J end by 4 bases, with 16 bases between. The germline gives CDR1 SGHNT, CDR2 YYREEE (reference sequence). This CDR3 is 16 amino acids long. CDR3 sequence (DNA): TGTGCCAGCAGCTTTACCCGGTCCGGGGTATACAATGAGCAGTTCTTC. Residues: CASSFTRSGVYNEQFF.

The chain carries TRBV6-1 and TRBJ1-6; no reliable D call. CDR3 size: 12 residues. With 3 bases removed from V and 16 bases from J, the gap between germline ends came to 13 bases. The germline V gene encodes CDR1 MNHNS and CDR2 SASEGT. The CDR3 region is CASSELEGVLHF. Here the CDR3 DNA reads TGTGCCAGCAGTGAGCTCGAAGGAGTTCTCCACTTT.

V is TRBV11-2 and J is TRBJ2-1; 7 bases line up with TRBD2. The CDR3 runs to 17 residues. V was clipped by 4 bases and J by 5 bases; unmatched bases: 14. CDR1 and CDR2 (germline): SGHAT, FQNNGV. The CDR3 nucleotides are TGTGCCAGCAGCTCCTTGGGGGGGGGAAATAGGGACAATGAGCAGTTCTTC. Its protein product is CASSSLGGGNRDNEQFF. The variable domain in full, completed from reference TRBV11-2 and TRBJ2-1, reads EAGVAQSPRYKIIEKRQSVAFWCNPISGHATLYWYQQILGQGPKLLIQFQNNGVVDDSQLPKDRFSAERLKGVDSTLKIQPAKLEDSAVYLCASSSLGGGNRDNEQFFGPGTRLTVL.

The CDR3 protein is CASSLGTGAGTEAFF. CDR3 DNA: TGCGCCAGCAGCTTGGGGACAGGGGCGGGGACTGAAGCTTTCTTT. This sequence joins TRBV5-1 and TRBJ1-1, with 9 positions matching TRBD1. Germline assignment: CDR1 SGHRS and CDR2 YFSETQ. The CDR3 has 15 amino acids. Trimming at V came to 0 bases and at J to 5 bases, leaving 5 bases not matched to a gene.